This T cell receptor beta chain came from a study of quantifying T cell responses using KT2 cells (TCRdb year 2017). Study-wide context: RNA was DNase-treated and reverse transcribed with TCR alpha and beta constant-region primers, mostly using SuperScript III. Under optimum conditions, the efficiency of the T4 ligation step was estimated to be more than 9.5%. To avoid over-amplification, PCR2 was carried out as a SYBR Green qPCR and halted once a predetermined fluorescence threshold was reached. Beyond this particular receptor, the publication reports: KT2 sequences were still detected at the lowest spike-in tested, roughly one KT2 cell per 100,000 PBMC. Detection of KT2 sequences showed saturation at very high KT2 spike-in numbers. This TCR sequencing study did not compare the pipeline side by side with other TCR sequencing techniques. A linear scaling of KT2 alpha and beta sequence counts with input KT2 cell number was observed over several orders of magnitude.

To test the sensitivity and accuracy of the pipeline, known numbers of KT2, a T cell clone whose TCR had already been sequenced, were spiked into unfractionated PBMC. A range of KT2-to-PBMC ratios was produced by mixing KT2 cells with a fixed number of PBMC. With respect to this clonotype: The target of this receptor is not known. No base quality values were provided; no much bigger clone lies one nucleotide off.

The library was produced with UMI-ligation and nested PCR. A single-stranded oligonucleotide carrying the Illumina SP2 sequence and a UMI was ligated to the cDNA 3' end using T4 RNA ligase 1. PCR1 consisted of around 4 cycles (98 degrees C 15 s, 69 degrees C 30 s, 72 degrees C 40 s), and for the beta primer an equimolar mix of RC1.1 and RC1.2 was used to cover TRBC1 and TRBC2. Starting at PCR2, the TCR alpha and beta chains were handled separately, and sample indices and Illumina adaptors were added. The UMI was composed of 12 random nucleotides, arranged as two hexamers separated by a spacer, and was positioned after an 8-base spacer. Libraries were sequenced on an Illumina MiSeq using v2 2x251 paired-end chemistry, with approximately twelve samples typically included per run. PhiX DNA was added at roughly 5-7.5% to each sequencing library so that diversity was increased. As for the original processing: The raw reads were converted into FASTQ with bcl2fastq and then demultiplexed by dual indices with Demultiplexor. V and J genes were assigned by Decombinator through tag matching that permitted a single base-pair mismatch. UMIs were used by Collapsinator to correct both sequencing errors and frequency errors caused by PCR heterogeneity. Decombinator identifiers were converted to nucleotide sequence by CDR3Translator, the sequences were translated to amino acids, and CDR3 was extracted using C- and N-terminal motifs. Each distinct KT2 TCR was counted as a cluster of KT2 sequences sharing one unique molecular identifier. TCRdb passed the public sequencing reads through fastp at Q25 and MiXCR, retaining productive beta sequences. Duplicate CDR3 protein sequences are folded into a single record with the most common DNA and genes. These V and J calls rely on TCRdb rather than the paper's analysis. Present in this sample are fewer than 60,000 distinct CDR3 sequences, roughly 10% of which were seen just once. Of the sample, about 9.4% falls within the top ten clones.

Trimming at the junction amounts to 8 bases on V and 12 bases on J, and the germline ends lie 17 bases apart. The CDR3 numbers 12 residues from cysteine through phenylalanine. Just the 36-base CDR3 DNA is kept, in frame starting at base 1. The germline V gene yields MDHEN for CDR1 and SYDVKM for CDR2. The chain uses TRBV28 and TRBJ2-1, and perhaps TRBD2 as D gene, on 5 matching bases. What was sequenced was PBMCs spiked with cells of the T cell clone KT2. The source of this sequence is a human donor. The nucleotides are TGTGCCAGCTGCTCCGGCGGGTTATGGCAGTTCTTC. This is translated as CASCSGGLWQFF.